This paragraph reports one T cell receptor beta chain. What it recognizes is unknown. V lost 2 bases and J lost 4; bases outside the gene matches: 2. This CDR3 is 13 amino acids long. Germline V gene sequence: CDR1 SGHRS, CDR2 YFSETQ. Using immunoSEQ multiplex PCR, the repertoire was profiled, and TCRdb retains in-frame clones only, with some absent. Here the sample spans a few hundred thousand clones, 96% being singletons. This entry belongs to a study of shared clonotypes between healthy human individuals. Study findings and constraints: Specimens sampled were limited to blood, with tissue repertoires likely differing.

The sequence was obtained from a man aged 30 to 45 in good health. Sample: memory CD8+ T cells sorted from blood. Subset meaning: CD45RO+ cells pooled with CCR7-negative TemRA cells. The chain recombines TRBV5-1 with TRBJ2-5, with 7 bases fitting TRBD1. CDR3 region: CASSLGGSETQYF. For the CDR3, the DNA is TGCGCCAGCAGCTTAGGGGGCTCAGAGACCCAGTACTTC.